This TCR beta chain stems from a study of blood T cell repertoires in COVID-19. Participants, 18 to 89 years old, spanned 24 US areas. Cohort placement rested on clinical history that participants reported themselves. Recovered Cohort 3 donors showed two negative PCRs, clearance, or symptom resolution. Germline V gene lookup returns CDR1 ENHRY and CDR2 SYGVKD. The CDR3 consists of 16 residues. V shed 0 bases and J shed 7 bases, with 16 bases lying between them. In the authors' methods: Nucleated cell counts were estimated from reference gene primer amplification. Sequencing used immunoSEQ multiplex PCR; TCRdb keeps in-frame clones, though not all of them. The V and J calls and the clone size are those of that table, but D and trimming were determined from the DNA. The sample includes 300,000 to 350,000 clones, 80% to 90% of them seen just once.

This chain links TRBV10-3 with TRBJ2-1, with D maybe TRBD2 (5 bases). Sequencing input: PBMCs or T cells enriched from blood (not recorded which). The TCR was taken from a man aged 25 to 40 who had recovered from COVID-19. CDR3 nucleotides: TGTGCCATCAGTGAGTCAGGGTCCGGGATGGTTAATGAGCAGTTCTTC. Translation: CAISESGSGMVNEQFF.